A single sample is the source of the 10 T cell receptor beta chains below, sequenced in a study of blood T cells in healthy people across ages. Together with a sample-barcoded 5' primer, a J-beta primer mix was included in a second PCR lasting roughly 6 to 12 cycles. TCRdb called the 5' RACE reads again in MiXCR, with one record for every CDR3 protein. The sample includes hundreds of thousands of distinct CDR3 sequences, about 62% of them seen just once. The specimen was blood. All receptors derive from a man between 25 and 39 years old in good health.

This clonotype was picked up one time. The chain joins TRBV6-5 to TRBJ1-1, with TRBD1 identical over 9 bases. V lost 6 bases, J lost 4 bases, and 6 bases stayed unmatched. The CDR3 sequence is 14 residues long. CDR1 is MNHEY, CDR2 SVGAGI, per germline. The CDR3 DNA reads TGTGCCAGCAGCCACAGGGGGCTTTCCACTGAAGCTTTCTTT. This translates into CASSHRGLSTEAFF.

This rearrangement joins TRBV15 to TRBJ1-1; D may be TRBD1 (5 bases). CDR1 and CDR2 (germline): LNHNV, YYDKDF (reference sequence). The germline V and J ends were trimmed by 8 bases and 3 bases, with 10 bases remaining between them. This CDR3 comprises 12 residues. In DNA, the CDR3 is TGTGCCACCGGAGGAGGGGACACTGAAGCTTTCTTT. Amino acid sequence: CATGGGDTEAFF.

V usage is TRBV4-2 and J usage is TRBJ1-2; 9 positions agree with TRBD1. Trimming at V came to 4 bases and at J to 8 bases, leaving 14 bases not matched to a gene. Germline V gene data show CDR1 as LGHNA and CDR2 as YNFKEQ. CDR3 size: 16 residues. The CDR3 reads CASSLNPGQGDGGYTF. Written as DNA, the CDR3 is TGTGCCAGCAGCCTTAATCCGGGACAGGGAGACGGGGGCTACACCTTC.

The rearrangement joins TRBV7-2 to TRBJ2-1; TRBD2 matches 9 bases. The CDR3 consists of 15 residues. The germline V gene has CDR1 SGHTA and CDR2 FQGNSA. V was pared by 1 base and J by 10 bases, with 8 bases of the junction left unmatched. The CDR3 sequence is CASSLDSGRVGEQFF. The DNA for the CDR3 is TGTGCCAGCAGCTTAGATAGCGGGAGAGTGGGAGAGCAGTTCTTC.

This clonotype has a handful of counts. V usage is TRBV20-1 and J usage is TRBJ2-1, with D perhaps matching TRBD1 (6 bases). From germline, CDR1 is DFQATT and CDR2 SNEGSKA (reference sequence). V dropped 0 bases and J dropped 5 bases, with 17 bases sitting between them. The CDR3 is 16 residues long. The CDR3 DNA reads TGCAGTGCTAGAGAGGGGGCGGCTATAGGGGACAATGAGCAGTTCTTC. Protein sequence: CSAREGAAIGDNEQFF.

The genes are TRBV18 and TRBJ2-1; possibly TRBD1 for D (6 bases). Germline V gene lookup returns CDR1 KGHSH and CDR2 LQKENI. This CDR3 has 14 residues. The V end lost 3 bases, the J end lost 5 bases, and 11 bases lay between the germline ends. DNA for the CDR3: TGTGCCAGCTCACCGACGGACAGCAACAATGAGCAGTTCTTC. Translation gives CASSPTDSNNEQFF. Together with reference TRBV18 and TRBJ2-1, the CDR3 gives the full variable domain: NAGVMQNPRHLVRRRGQEARLRCSPMKGHSHVYWYRQLPEEGLKFMVYLQKENIIDESGMPKERFSAEFPKEGPSILRIQQVVRGDSAAYFCASSPTDSNNEQFFGPGTRLTVL.

The chain is built from TRBV6-6 and TRBJ2-1; D possibly corresponds to TRBD1 (5 bases). V was pared by 4 bases and J by 8 bases, with 15 bases between. In germline, CDR1 is MNHNY, CDR2 SVGAGI (reference sequence). This CDR3 is built from 14 residues. The CDR3 bases are TGTGCCAGCAGTTCCAGGGAACGGGCGGATGAGCAGTTCTTC. The encoded protein is CASSSRERADEQFF.

This sequence joins TRBV5-1 and TRBJ1-1, with a tentative D call TRBD1 (6 bases). CDR1 and CDR2 from the germline V gene are SGHRS and YFSETQ. Trimming removed 3 bases from V and 1 base from J, with 13 bases in between. This CDR3 comprises 15 residues. This CDR3 is CASSSRGGSNTEAFF. The DNA for the CDR3 is TGCGCCAGCAGCTCCAGGGGAGGCTCGAACACTGAAGCTTTCTTT.

The chain has TRBV2 and TRBJ2-4; D remains ambiguous. Gene TRBJ2-5 matches the end of the DNA better, so the J call may be wrong. Germline V lookup: CDR1 SNHLY, CDR2 FYNNEI. The CDR3 sequence is 11 residues long. The CDR3 nucleotides are TGTGCCGGACGACGCGAAGGGACCCAGTACTTC. It translates to CAGRREGTQYF.

This clonotype occurred once. This chain joins TRBV29-1 and TRBJ2-5, with D perhaps matching TRBD1 or TRBD2 (5 bases each). The CDR3 loop spans 13 amino acids. The V end lost 5 bases, the J end lost 1 base, and 11 bases lay between the germline ends. Per germline, CDR1 SQVTM and CDR2 ANQGSEA. CDR3 nucleotide sequence: TGCAGCGTTATAAGGGACCTCCAAGAGACCCAGTACTTC. This sequence encodes CSVIRDLQETQYF.